This T cell receptor (beta chain) was profiled in a study of OX40 agonist ivuxolimab in advanced cancers. Whole-study context: Patients were treated with ivuxolimab, an agonistic anti-OX40 (CD134) antibody. Hepatocellular carcinoma, melanoma, renal cell or head and neck cancer was diagnosed in the dose-escalation patients.

The CDR3 extends over 15 amino acids. The V gene end was trimmed by 5 bases and the J gene end by 10 bases; junction bases not matched to a gene: 10. Germline loops: CDR1 SGHNT, CDR2 YENEEA. The study, taken as a whole, reports: Compared with others, partial responders at 0.1-3.0 mg/kg displayed clonal expansion among the lowest.

This clone is a singleton in its sample. Its specificity is unknown. Using immunoSEQ multiplex PCR, the repertoire was profiled, and TCRdb retains in-frame clones only, with some absent. The data show some 37,000 clones, 88% seen once. This rearrangement joins TRBV11-3 to TRBJ2-1, with 11 bases aligning to TRBD2. The material was CD4+ or CD8+ T cells sorted from blood, obtained in a trial of the OX40 agonist ivuxolimab. The clonotype originates from an adult with an advanced solid tumor such as melanoma, head and neck, liver or kidney cancer. As DNA, the CDR3 is TGTGCCAGCAGCCCTAGTCCTAGCGGGGGGAACGAGCAGTTCTTC. Amino acid sequence: CASSPSPSGGNEQFF.